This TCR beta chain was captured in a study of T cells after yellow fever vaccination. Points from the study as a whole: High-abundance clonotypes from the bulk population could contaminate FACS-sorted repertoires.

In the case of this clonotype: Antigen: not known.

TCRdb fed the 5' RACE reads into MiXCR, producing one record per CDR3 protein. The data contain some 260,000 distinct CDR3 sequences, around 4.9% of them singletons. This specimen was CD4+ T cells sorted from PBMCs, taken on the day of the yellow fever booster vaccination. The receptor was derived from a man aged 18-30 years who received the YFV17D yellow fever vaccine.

CDR3 residues: CASSPFRIGYTF. The CDR3 DNA reads TGTGCCAGCAGCCCTTTCCGCATTGGCTACACCTTC. This chain joins TRBV9 and TRBJ1-2; no clear D. The length of the CDR3 is 12 residues. Germline V gene sequence: CDR1 SGDLS, CDR2 YYNGEE. V lost 4 bases and J 7 bases, leaving 11 bases between the germline ends.